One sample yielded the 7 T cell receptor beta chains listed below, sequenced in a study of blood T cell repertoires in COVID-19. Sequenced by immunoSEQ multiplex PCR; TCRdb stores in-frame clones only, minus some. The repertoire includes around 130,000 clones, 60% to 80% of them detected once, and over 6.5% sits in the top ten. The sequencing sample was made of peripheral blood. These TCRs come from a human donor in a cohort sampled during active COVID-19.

The CDR3 region is CASRVAETQYF. CDR3 nucleotide sequence: TGTGCCAGCCGTGTCGCGGAGACCCAGTACTTC. The chain has TRBV11-1 and TRBJ2-5, with no clear D. The V gene lost 8 bases and the J gene lost 5 bases, with 9 bases spanning the gap. This CDR3 comprises 11 residues. CDR1 is SGHAT and CDR2 is FQDESV in the germline V gene (reference sequence).

The CDR3 nucleotides are TGTGCCAGCAGCTTGGCGCGGGCCAACGAGCAGTACTTC. It specifies CASSLARANEQYF. V usage is TRBV5-6 and J usage is TRBJ2-7; TRBD2 is a possible D gene (5 bases). V lost 0 bases and J lost 5, with 9 bases in between. From germline, CDR1 is SGHDT and CDR2 YYEEEE. The CDR3 length is 13 residues.

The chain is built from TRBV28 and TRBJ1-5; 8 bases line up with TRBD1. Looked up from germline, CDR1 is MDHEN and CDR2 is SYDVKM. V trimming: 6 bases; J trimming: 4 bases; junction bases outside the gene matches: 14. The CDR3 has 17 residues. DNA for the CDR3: TGTGCCAGCAGCATCCCCGTAGGGACAGGAGGGAATCAGCCCCAGCATTTT. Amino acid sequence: CASSIPVGTGGNQPQHF.

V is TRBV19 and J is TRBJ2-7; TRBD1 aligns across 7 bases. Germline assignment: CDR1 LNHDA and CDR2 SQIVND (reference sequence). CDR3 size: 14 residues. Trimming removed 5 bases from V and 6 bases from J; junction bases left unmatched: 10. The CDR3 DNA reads TGTGCCAGTAGTCCGGGGACAGTCCCTGGCGAGCAGTACTTC. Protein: CASSPGTVPGEQYF.

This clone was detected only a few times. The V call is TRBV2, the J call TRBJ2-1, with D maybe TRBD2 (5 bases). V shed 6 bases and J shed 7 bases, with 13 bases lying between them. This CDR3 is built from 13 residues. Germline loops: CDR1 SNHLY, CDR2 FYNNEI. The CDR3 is CASSGILGNEQFF. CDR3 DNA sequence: TGTGCCAGCAGCGGGATCTTAGGGAATGAGCAGTTCTTC.

CDR3: CASSFLDRNTEAFF. CDR3 nucleotide sequence: TGTGCCAGCAGTTTCCTCGACAGGAACACTGAAGCTTTCTTT. The genes are TRBV28 and TRBJ1-1, with a weak D call TRBD1 (5 bases). Trimming pared 3 bases from V and 1 base from J, leaving 9 bases between. The CDR3 totals 14 residues. The germline CDR1 and CDR2 sequences are MDHEN and SYDVKM.

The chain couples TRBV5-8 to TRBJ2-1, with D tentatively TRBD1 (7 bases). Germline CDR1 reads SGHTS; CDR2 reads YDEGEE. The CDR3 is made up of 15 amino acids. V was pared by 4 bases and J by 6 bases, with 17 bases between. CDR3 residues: CASSPGASGGNEQFF. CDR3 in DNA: TGTGCCAGCAGCCCGGGGGCCTCAGGGGGCAATGAGCAGTTCTTC.